Listed below are T cell receptor beta chains from one sample, sequenced in a study of cytomegalovirus exposure and HLA in healthy donors. Clones were read by immunoSEQ multiplex PCR, and TCRdb kept only the in-frame ones, dropping some. This table holds 200,000 to 250,000 clones, approximately 81% found once. The specimen sequenced was PBMCs. The receptors originated from a human donor in good health. CDR3s include the opening cysteine and the closing phenylalanine or tryptophan. The order of the fields is J gene, D gene, V gene, CDR3 DNA, CDR3 protein. A D gene is named only where the DNA matches it firmly.

TRBJ2-7,.,TRBV27,TGTGCCAGCAGTTTATCGTTTCACGCGGTCTACTCCTACGAGCAGTACTTC,CASSLSFHAVYSYEQYF
TRBJ2-2,.,TRBV4-1,TGCGCCAGCAGCCAAGTTGACGAGGCGCTGTTTTTT,CASSQVDEALFF
TRBJ2-7,.,TRBV11-2,TGTGCCAGCAGCTTAGAGATCGAGGCGTACGCGCAGTACTTC,CASSLEIEAYAQYF
TRBJ2-1,.,TRBV11-2,TGTGCCAGCAGCTTAGATGTTACTAGCAGTGAGCAGTTCTTC,CASSLDVTSSEQFF
TRBJ1-3,.,TRBV7-9,TGTGCCAGCAGTCAGAAGGGTTTACTAGTTGGAAACACCATATATTTT,CASSQKGLLVGNTIYF
TRBJ2-5,.,TRBV9,TGTGCCAGCAGCGTAGGGGGCATCCCCCGGTACCAAGAGACCCAGTACTTC,CASSVGGIPRYQETQYF
TRBJ2-6,.,TRBV7-3,TGTGCCAGCAGCTTAACAGGGGGTGCTGGGGCCAACGTCCTGACTTTC,CASSLTGGAGANVLTF
TRBJ2-3,.,TRBV4-1,TGCGCCAGCAGCCAAGGGGCCAGGGGCCCAGATACGCAGTATTTT,CASSQGARGPDTQYF
TRBJ2-7,.,TRBV7-9,TGTGCCAGCAGCTCCACAGTACGCAGTTACGAGCAGTACTTC,CASSSTVRSYEQYF
TRBJ2-3,TRBD2,TRBV5-1,TGCGCCAGCAGCTTGACAGGACTAGCGGGGAGCACAGATACGCAGTATTTT,CASSLTGLAGSTDTQYF
TRBJ1-3,.,TRBV5-6,TGTGCCAGCAGCTTGCGAGGGCCTGGAAACACCATATATTTT,CASSLRGPGNTIYF
TRBJ2-1,.,TRBV27,TGTGCCAGCAGTTTACAGGGAACTATATTAAATGAGCAGTTCTTC,CASSLQGTILNEQFF
TRBJ2-3,TRBD2,TRBV9,TGTGCCAGCAGCTCTCCAGCGGGAGGGAACACAGATACGCAGTATTTT,CASSSPAGGNTDTQYF
TRBJ1-1,.,TRBV19,TGTGCCAGTAGTATGGCCAGGAACACTGAAGCTTTCTTT,CASSMARNTEAFF
TRBJ1-2,.,TRBV9,TGTGCCAGCAGCGTAGATGAGGGCGTTGGCTATGGCTACACCTTC,CASSVDEGVGYGYTF
TRBJ2-3,TRBD2,TRBV4-2,TGTGCCAGCAGCCAAGTTTTAGCGGGAGGCCGAGATACGCAGTATTTT,CASSQVLAGGRDTQYF
TRBJ1-2,.,TRBV9,TGTGCCAGCAGCGCGGGGGGGGCGGATGGCTACACCTTC,CASSAGGADGYTF